A single T cell receptor beta chain is shown here with its context. As yet, its antigen is unknown. CDR3 length: 14 residues. V gave up 0 bases and J gave up 6 bases, with 12 bases separating them. Presence of unique molecular identifiers characterized the TCR beta cDNA libraries. TCRdb re-called the PCR reads through MiXCR, storing one row per CDR3 protein. The repertoire holds hundreds of thousands of distinct CDR3 sequences, with 30% to 45% as singletons. These data are taken from a study of post-analysis software for immune sequencing data. Background on the study: Both relapsing-remitting and secondary progressive multiple sclerosis featured among the disease courses, as did progressive-relapsing multiple sclerosis.

Overall study findings and caveats: Patients had higher frequencies than controls of five TRBV segments, including TRBV5-6, TRBV5-1 and TRBV20-1. In multiple sclerosis, normalized Chao1 diversity was significantly below that of controls.

The chain couples TRBV12-3 or TRBV12-4 to TRBJ2-7; tentatively, D is TRBD2 (5 bases). The sequence came from a girl aged 2 to 10 with multiple sclerosis. The sequenced sample was blood. Here the CDR3 reads CASSLAAGAREQYF. CDR3 in DNA: TGTGCCAGCAGTTTAGCGGCGGGCGCACGCGAGCAGTACTTC.